These 15 T cell receptor beta chains came from one sample sequenced in a study of blood T cell repertoires in COVID-19. The data were produced by immunoSEQ multiplex PCR, yet TCRdb's version contains in-frame clones alone and is incomplete. In the table there are about 190,000 clones, approximately 79% of which are singletons. Sequences were obtained from peripheral blood. These TCRs come from a man aged 30 to 45 with active or convalescent COVID-19.

This chain joins TRBV6-5 and TRBJ2-7; the D gene is possibly TRBD2 (6 bases). CDR1 MNHEY and CDR2 SVGAGI come from the germline V gene. Between the trimmed V and J ends, which lost 1 base and 0 bases, there was a span of 10 bases. The CDR3 has 15 amino acids. The CDR3 DNA reads as TGTGCCAGCAGTTACTTCGGGGGAAGCTCCTACGAGCAGTACTTC. This translates into CASSYFGGSSYEQYF.

The chain is built from TRBV28 and TRBJ1-2; D remains unclear. The CDR3 is made up of 13 amino acids. The germline V gene has CDR1 MDHEN and CDR2 SYDVKM. V was shortened by 7 bases and J by 4 bases, with 13 bases between the two germline ends. CDR3: CASTPGFFYGYTF. CDR3 DNA sequence: TGTGCCAGCACCCCAGGATTCTTCTATGGCTACACCTTC.

This rearrangement joins TRBV28 to TRBJ1-1; 10 bases are shared with TRBD1. Losses at the gene ends were 6 bases for V and 0 bases for J; bases not matched to a gene: 1. This CDR3 comprises 14 residues. CDR1 is MDHEN and CDR2 is SYDVKM in the germline V gene. The CDR3 DNA follows: TGTGCCAGCAGGACAGGGGGCCTGAACACTGAAGCTTTCTTT. Its translation: CASRTGGLNTEAFF.

The chain has TRBV6-5 and TRBJ1-6; D not certain. From germline, CDR1 is MNHEY and CDR2 SVGAGI. The ends were cut back, 3 bases at V and 0 bases at J, with 9 bases in the middle. This CDR3 is 16 amino acids long. The CDR3 reads CASSYMVSSYNSPLHF. CDR3 nucleotides: TGTGCCAGCAGTTATATGGTCAGCTCCTATAATTCACCCCTCCACTTT.

The V call is TRBV27, the J call TRBJ2-2; D possibly corresponds to TRBD2 (5 bases). The germline V gene has CDR1 MNHEY and CDR2 SMNVEV (reference sequence). Trimming cost V 5 bases and J 1 base, with 8 bases left between them. The CDR3 length is 14 residues. CDR3 residues: CASSRGWNTGELFF. The CDR3 nucleotides read TGTGCCAGCAGTCGGGGTTGGAACACCGGGGAGCTGTTTTTT.

J is TRBJ1-2 and V is TRBV27, with 7 bases aligning to TRBD1. With V trimmed by 6 bases and J by 8 bases, 12 bases remained unmatched. Germline CDR1 and CDR2: MNHEY and SMNVEV (reference sequence). The CDR3 loop spans 14 amino acids. CDR3 bases: TGTGCCAGCAGCGGGGACAGCCGACAACGGGGCTACACCTTC. As protein: CASSGDSRQRGYTF.

CDR3 bases: TGTGCCAGCAGTATACAGGGCGGGGGCATGGACACTGAAGCTTTCTTT. This encodes CASSIQGGGMDTEAFF. V and J are TRBV7-9 and TRBJ1-1; a weak D match, TRBD1 (6 bases). V lost 6 bases to trimming and J lost 3 bases, with 20 bases between them. Germline CDR1 is SEHNR and CDR2 is FQNEAQ (reference sequence). CDR3 length: 16 residues.

The J gene is TRBJ2-4, the V gene TRBV10-2, with unresolved D. This CDR3 region has 11 residues. From germline, CDR1 is WSHSY and CDR2 SAAADI. The ends were cut back, 6 bases at V and 8 bases at J, with 8 bases in the middle. CDR3 protein: CASSIVDIQYF. CDR3 bases: TGCGCCAGCAGCATCGTAGACATTCAGTACTTC.

The V call is TRBV4-1, the J call TRBJ2-5, with unresolved D. The CDR3 length is 14 residues. Trimming took 0 bases from V and 5 from J, leaving 10 bases between them. Germline assignment: CDR1 MGHRA and CDR2 YSYEKL. Written as DNA, the CDR3 is TGCGCCAGCAGCCAAGAACCTTCCCGGGAGACCCAGTACTTC. Encoded protein: CASSQEPSRETQYF.

The V gene is TRBV19, the J gene TRBJ2-7; 8 bases are shared with TRBD2. The CDR3 has 15 amino acids. Germline CDR1 is LNHDA and CDR2 is SQIVND (reference sequence). V was pared by 0 bases and J by 5 bases, with 6 bases of the junction left unmatched. The CDR3 spells CASSIDRTSLNEQYF. The CDR3 DNA reads as TGTGCCAGTAGTATAGATCGGACTAGCCTTAACGAGCAGTACTTC.

The chain couples TRBV5-8 to TRBJ1-6; D possibly corresponds to TRBD1 (5 bases). This CDR3 is built from 17 residues. Germline CDR1 and CDR2: SGHTS and YDEGEE. The ends were cut back, 0 bases at V and 1 base at J, with 11 bases in the middle. The CDR3 coding sequence is TGTGCCAGCAGCTTGGGGGAGGGGCAGTCCTATAATTCACCCCTCCACTTT. Its protein product is CASSLGEGQSYNSPLHF.

This clone was recorded once. The V and J genes are TRBV6-5 and TRBJ2-2; no definite D call. Trimming removed 0 bases from V and 2 bases from J, with 7 bases in between. There are 15 residues in the CDR3. From germline, CDR1 is MNHEY and CDR2 SVGAGI. The CDR3 spells CASSYSVYNTGELFF. The CDR3 coding sequence is TGTGCCAGCAGTTACTCCGTTTATAACACCGGGGAGCTGTTTTTT.

The chain uses TRBV7-9 and TRBJ2-5, with TRBD1 as a possible D gene (5 bases). With 3 bases removed from V and 4 bases from J, the gap between germline ends came to 15 bases. The germline CDR1 and CDR2 sequences are SEHNR and FQNEAQ (reference sequence). The CDR3 totals 15 residues. CDR3 loop: CASSFRWQGGETQYF. The DNA of the CDR3 is TGTGCCAGCAGCTTCCGCTGGCAGGGTGGAGAGACCCAGTACTTC. Filled out from reference TRBV7-9 and TRBJ2-5, the complete variable domain reads DTGVSQNPRHKITKRGQNVTFRCDPISEHNRLYWYRQTLGQGPEFLTYFQNEAQLEKSRLLSDRFSAERPKGSFSTLEIQRTEQGDSAMYLCASSFRWQGGETQYFGPGTRLLVL.

V and J are TRBV7-9 and TRBJ2-7; the D gene is possibly TRBD2 (5 bases). V was trimmed by 3 bases and J by 0 bases, leaving 15 bases between them. Germline V lookup: CDR1 SEHNR, CDR2 FQNEAQ (reference sequence). The CDR3 loop spans 16 amino acids. The CDR3 here is CASSFSGGHNSYEQYV. As DNA, the CDR3 is TGTGCCAGCAGCTTTTCAGGCGGGCACAACTCCTACGAGCAGTACGTC.

The chain carries TRBV7-6 and TRBJ1-3; TRBD1 agrees at 10 bases. The germline V gene encodes CDR1 SGHVS and CDR2 FNYEAQ. The CDR3 runs to 18 residues. Trimming cost V 0 bases and J 0 bases; bases outside gene matches: 5. The CDR3 spells CASSLALTGGSSGNTIYF. In nucleotides, the CDR3 is TGTGCCAGCAGCTTAGCCTTGACAGGGGGCAGCTCTGGAAACACCATATATTTT. Combining the CDR3 with reference TRBV7-6 and TRBJ1-3 gives the whole variable domain GAGVSQSPRYKVTKRGQDVALRCDPISGHVSLYWYRQALGQGPEFLTYFNYEAQQDKSGLPNDRFSAERPEGSISTLTIQRTEQRDSAMYRCASSLALTGGSSGNTIYFGEGSWLTVV.